The 8 T cell receptor beta chains below all came from one sample that was sequenced in a study of CD8 T cells in ankylosing spondylitis. Each CDR3 protein gets one entry after TCRdb re-called the 5' RACE reads with MiXCR. The sample has around 150,000 distinct CDR3 sequences; around 20% are singletons. Source material: blood, either unsorted or a sorted T cell fraction (not recorded which). Source of these receptors: a male donor with ankylosing spondylitis or in good health (not recorded which).

The V call is TRBV7-8, the J call TRBJ1-5, with TRBD1 matching 10 bases. Per the germline V gene, CDR1 is SGHVS and CDR2 is FQNEAQ. With V trimmed by 0 bases and J by 2 bases, 1 base remained unmatched. The length of the CDR3 is 16 residues. CDR3 nucleotide sequence: TGTGCCAGCAGCTTAGCCGGGACAGGGGGCAATCAGCCCCAGCATTTT. The encoded protein is CASSLAGTGGNQPQHF.

This clonotype was recorded at least ten times. The rearrangement links TRBV18 to TRBJ2-7; D is ambiguous. The V and J ends lost 2 bases and 6 bases respectively, with 14 bases between them. The CDR3 consists of 14 residues. Germline V gene sequence: CDR1 KGHSH, CDR2 LQKENI. The DNA for the CDR3 is TGTGCCAGCTCACCATCCATACCTGACTGCGAGCAGTACTTC. Translation: CASSPSIPDCEQYF. Drawing the rest from reference TRBV18 and TRBJ2-7, the complete variable domain is NAGVMQNPRHLVRRRGQEARLRCSPMKGHSHVYWYRQLPEEGLKFMVYLQKENIIDESGMPKERFSAEFPKEGPSILRIQQVVRGDSAAYFCASSPSIPDCEQYFGPGTRLTVT.

CDR3 nucleotide sequence: TGCAGTGCTTCTAGCGGGAGAGGTGCCGGGGAGCTGTTTTTT. As protein: CSASSGRGAGELFF. This chain links TRBV20-1 with TRBJ2-2; 10 bases match TRBD2. From germline, CDR1 is DFQATT and CDR2 SNEGSKA (reference sequence). This CDR3 has 14 amino acids. V lost 5 bases, J lost 6 bases, and 6 bases stayed unmatched.

The chain couples TRBV11-2 to TRBJ1-6; D remains ambiguous. Germline V CDR1 and CDR2: SGHAT, FQNNGV. Trimming took 3 bases from V and 5 from J, leaving 11 bases between them. The CDR3 totals 15 residues. CDR3 DNA sequence: TGTGCCAGCAGCTTTTCTTCAGAGAATAATTCACCCCTCCACTTT. Translating gives CASSFSSENNSPLHF.

Concerning this clonotype: Compared with germline, one end of the junction differs, possibly owing to a read error. This rearrangement joins TRBV5-4 to TRBJ2-3; D gene ambiguous. Germline V gene data show CDR1 as SGHNT and CDR2 as YYREEE (reference sequence). The CDR3 length is 12 residues. The CDR3 spells CASSLDQDAQYF. The CDR3 region has the DNA TGTGCCAGCAGCTTGGATCAAGATGCGCAGTATTTT.

This clonotype appeared many times. This chain joins TRBV27 and TRBJ2-1; D might be TRBD1 (6 bases). Between the trimmed V and J ends, which lost 6 bases and 9 bases, there was a span of 12 bases. Germline values: CDR1 MNHEY, CDR2 SMNVEV (reference sequence). The CDR3 runs 12 residues. CDR3: CASSPGTPEQFF. The CDR3 nucleotides are TGTGCCAGCAGCCCAGGGACACCTGAGCAGTTCTTC.

There are a few counts of this clonotype. This rearrangement joins TRBV10-3 to TRBJ1-1; 7 bases line up with TRBD1. This CDR3 has 13 residues. CDR1 ENHRY and CDR2 SYGVKD come from the germline V gene. V gave up 1 base and J gave up 10 bases; unmatched junction bases: 6. CDR3 sequence (DNA): TGTGCCATCAGTGAGTTTACAGGGGTATTAGCTTTCTTT. Amino acids: CAISEFTGVLAFF.

Many counts were recorded for this clonotype. The chain employs TRBV5-1 and TRBJ1-1; possibly TRBD1 for D (5 bases). V lost 5 bases to trimming and J lost 0 bases, with 8 bases between them. CDR1 and CDR2 from the germline V gene are SGHRS and YFSETQ. The CDR3 spans 13 residues. The CDR3 bases are TGCGCCAGCAGGACAGCTTTGAACACTGAAGCTTTCTTT. It codes for CASRTALNTEAFF.